The rows below give T cell receptor beta chains drawn from one sample of a study of cytotoxic CD8 clonotypes in ibrutinib-treated CLL. Profiling relied on immunoSEQ multiplex PCR, and the TCRdb table lists in-frame clones only, not all of them. The sample includes some 200,000 clones, roughly 72% of them seen just once. Sequencing used PBMCs, obtained after 24 months of ibrutinib treatment. The receptor set was obtained from a human donor with chronic lymphocytic leukemia. Each CDR3 is given with its conserved first and last residue.

v_gene	j_gene	CDR3aa
TRBV7-2	TRBJ1-5	CASSLVLSRYDQPQHF
TRBV20-1	TRBJ2-7	CSASEPGEQYF
TRBV11-3	TRBJ2-2	CASSLLENNANTGELFF
TRBV28	TRBJ1-5	CASSRDRVSSQPQHF
TRBV2	TRBJ2-5	CASSNVAGEETQYF
TRBV5-1	TRBJ2-1	CASVGPLYNEQFF
TRBV13	TRBJ2-5	CASSTNRRTQETQYF
TRBV14	TRBJ2-3	CASSPGLAVDTQYF
TRBV27	TRBJ1-4	CASSLSWQGWEKLFF
TRBV4-1	TRBJ1-4	CASSPLHRQGANEKLFF
TRBV4-3	TRBJ1-1	CASRDNRGQPEAFF
TRBV5-1	TRBJ2-7	CASSSGPEGEQYF
TRBV5-1	TRBJ2-7	CASSQTDRTYEQYF
TRBV7-2	TRBJ1-1	CASSWVGQGGTEAFF
TRBV2	TRBJ1-2	CAIQDSRYGYTF
TRBV11-2	TRBJ2-7	CASSLIVSYEQYF